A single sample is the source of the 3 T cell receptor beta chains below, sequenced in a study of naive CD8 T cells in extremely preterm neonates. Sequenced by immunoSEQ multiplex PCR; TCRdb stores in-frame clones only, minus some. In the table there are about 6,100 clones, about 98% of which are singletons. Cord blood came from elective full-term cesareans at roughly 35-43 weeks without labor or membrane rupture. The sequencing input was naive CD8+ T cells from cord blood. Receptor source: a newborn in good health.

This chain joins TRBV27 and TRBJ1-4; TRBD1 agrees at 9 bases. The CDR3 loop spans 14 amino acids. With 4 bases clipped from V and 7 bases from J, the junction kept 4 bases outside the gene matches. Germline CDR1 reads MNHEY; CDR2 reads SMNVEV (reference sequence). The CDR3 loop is CASSSPGQGEKLFF. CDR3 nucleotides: TGTGCCAGCAGTTCCCCGGGACAGGGTGAAAAACTGTTTTTT.

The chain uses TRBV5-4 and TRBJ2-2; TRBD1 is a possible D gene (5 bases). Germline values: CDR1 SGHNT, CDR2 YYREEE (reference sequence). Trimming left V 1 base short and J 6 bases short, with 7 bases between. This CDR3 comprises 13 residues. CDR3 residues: CASSLRGSGELFF. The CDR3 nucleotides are TGTGCCAGCAGCTTGAGGGGATCCGGGGAGCTGTTTTTT.

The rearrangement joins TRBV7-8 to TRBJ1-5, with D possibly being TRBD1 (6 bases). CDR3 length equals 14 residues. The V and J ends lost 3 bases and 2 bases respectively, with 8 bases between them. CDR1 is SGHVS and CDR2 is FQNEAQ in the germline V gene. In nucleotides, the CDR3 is TGTGCCAGCAGCTTCCCAGGGGGCAATCAGCCCCAGCATTTT. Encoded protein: CASSFPGGNQPQHF. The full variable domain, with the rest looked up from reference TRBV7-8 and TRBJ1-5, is GAGVSQSPRYKVAKRGQDVALRCDPISGHVSLFWYQQALGQGPEFLTYFQNEAQLDKSGLPSDRFFAERPEGSVSTLKIQRTQQEDSAVYLCASSFPGGNQPQHFGDGTRLSIL.